This TCR beta chain was found in a study of blood T cell repertoires in COVID-19. Looking at the study overall: Acute and convalescent COVID-19 samples came from the United States, Italy and Spain.

As originally analysed: Estimates of nucleated cell counts were drawn from the amplification of reference gene primers. Assay: immunoSEQ multiplex PCR; the TCRdb copy retains only in-frame clones and omits some. The V and J calls and clone size come from that table; D and trimming were worked out from the DNA. The table records 150,000 to 190,000 clones, about 85% of them present only once. This clone was seen a handful of times. Seattle patients were enrolled during active infection and followed longitudinally. Trimming took 7 bases from V and 6 from J, leaving 9 bases between them. The CDR3 is 12 residues long. The germline V gene encodes CDR1 MNHEY and CDR2 SVGAGI.

This TCR was recovered from a woman aged 55-70 years with COVID-19, enrolled during active disease. This chain connects TRBV6-5 to TRBJ2-2; weak D call: TRBD1 (5 bases). The material sequenced was peripheral blood. CDR3 loop: CASNQGPGELFF. The CDR3 DNA reads TGTGCCAGCAACCAGGGTCCCGGGGAGCTGTTTTTT.